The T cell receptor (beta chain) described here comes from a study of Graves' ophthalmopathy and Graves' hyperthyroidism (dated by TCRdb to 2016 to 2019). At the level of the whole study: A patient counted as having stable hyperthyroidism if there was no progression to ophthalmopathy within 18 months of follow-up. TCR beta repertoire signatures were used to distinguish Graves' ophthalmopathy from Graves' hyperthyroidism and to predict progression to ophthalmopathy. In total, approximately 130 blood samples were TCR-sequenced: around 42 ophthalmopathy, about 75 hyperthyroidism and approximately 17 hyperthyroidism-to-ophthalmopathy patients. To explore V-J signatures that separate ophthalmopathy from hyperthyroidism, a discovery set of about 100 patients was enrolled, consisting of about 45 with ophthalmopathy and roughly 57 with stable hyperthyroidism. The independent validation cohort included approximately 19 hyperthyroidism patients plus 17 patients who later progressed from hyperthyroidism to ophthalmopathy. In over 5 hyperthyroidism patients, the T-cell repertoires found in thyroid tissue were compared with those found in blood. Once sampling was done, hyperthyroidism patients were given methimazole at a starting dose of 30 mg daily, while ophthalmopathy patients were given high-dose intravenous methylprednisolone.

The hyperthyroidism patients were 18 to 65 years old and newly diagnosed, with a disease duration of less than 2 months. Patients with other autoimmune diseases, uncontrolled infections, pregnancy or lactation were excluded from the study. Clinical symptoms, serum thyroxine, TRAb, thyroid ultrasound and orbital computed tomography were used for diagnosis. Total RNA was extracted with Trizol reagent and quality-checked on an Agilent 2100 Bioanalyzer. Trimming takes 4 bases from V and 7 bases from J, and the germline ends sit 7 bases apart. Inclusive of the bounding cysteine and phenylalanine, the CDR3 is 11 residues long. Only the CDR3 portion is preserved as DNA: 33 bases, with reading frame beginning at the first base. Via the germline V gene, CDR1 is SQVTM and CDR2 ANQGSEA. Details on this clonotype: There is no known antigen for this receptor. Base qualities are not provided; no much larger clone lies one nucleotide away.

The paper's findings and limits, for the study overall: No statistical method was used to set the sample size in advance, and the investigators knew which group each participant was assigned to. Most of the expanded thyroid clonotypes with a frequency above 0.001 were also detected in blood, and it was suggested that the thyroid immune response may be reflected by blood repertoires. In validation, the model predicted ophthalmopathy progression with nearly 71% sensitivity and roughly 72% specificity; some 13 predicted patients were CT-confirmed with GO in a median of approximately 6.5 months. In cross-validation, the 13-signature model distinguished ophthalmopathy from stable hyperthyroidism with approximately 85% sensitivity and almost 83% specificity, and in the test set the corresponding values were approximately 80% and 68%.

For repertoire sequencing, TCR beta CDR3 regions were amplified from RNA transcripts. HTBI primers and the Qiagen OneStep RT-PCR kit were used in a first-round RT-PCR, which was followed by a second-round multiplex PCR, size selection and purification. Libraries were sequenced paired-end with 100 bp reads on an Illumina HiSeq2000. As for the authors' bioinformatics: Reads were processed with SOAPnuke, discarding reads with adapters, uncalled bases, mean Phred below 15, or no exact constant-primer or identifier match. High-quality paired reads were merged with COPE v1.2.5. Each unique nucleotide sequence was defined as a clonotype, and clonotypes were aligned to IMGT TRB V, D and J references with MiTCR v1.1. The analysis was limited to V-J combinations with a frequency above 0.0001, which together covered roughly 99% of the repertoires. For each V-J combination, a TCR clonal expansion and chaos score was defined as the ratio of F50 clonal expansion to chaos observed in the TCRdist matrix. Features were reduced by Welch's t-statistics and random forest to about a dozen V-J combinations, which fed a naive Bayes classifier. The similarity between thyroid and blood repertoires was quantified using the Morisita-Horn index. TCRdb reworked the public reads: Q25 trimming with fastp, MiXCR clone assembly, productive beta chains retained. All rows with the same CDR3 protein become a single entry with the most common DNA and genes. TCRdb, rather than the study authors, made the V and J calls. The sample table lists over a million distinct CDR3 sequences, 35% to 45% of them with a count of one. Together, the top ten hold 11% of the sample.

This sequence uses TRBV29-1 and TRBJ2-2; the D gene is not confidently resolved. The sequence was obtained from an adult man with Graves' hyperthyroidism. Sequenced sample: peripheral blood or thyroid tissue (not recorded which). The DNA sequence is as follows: TGCAGCGTTGGAGCTAGCGGGGAGCTGTTTTTT. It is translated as CSVGASGELFF.